This record looks at one T cell receptor (beta chain) sequence and its context. This sample stems from a study of identifying expanded T cells in peripheral blood. The CDR3 is 14 amino acids. Germline V lookup: CDR1 MNHEY, CDR2 SVGAGI. V was clipped by 6 bases and J by 11 bases, with 21 bases between them. Assay used: immunoSEQ multiplex PCR; TCRdb lists only in-frame clones, some missing. Here the sample spans approximately 97,000 clones, about 91% being singletons. The sequencing input was blood. The chain is built from TRBV6-5 and TRBJ2-3; D perhaps matches TRBD2 (5 bases). The receptor comes from a person between 18 and 75 years old in good health. Here the CDR3 DNA reads TGTGCCAGCAGCCCCACTAGGACCGTGGGGAAGCAGTATTTT. It codes for CASSPTRTVGKQYF.